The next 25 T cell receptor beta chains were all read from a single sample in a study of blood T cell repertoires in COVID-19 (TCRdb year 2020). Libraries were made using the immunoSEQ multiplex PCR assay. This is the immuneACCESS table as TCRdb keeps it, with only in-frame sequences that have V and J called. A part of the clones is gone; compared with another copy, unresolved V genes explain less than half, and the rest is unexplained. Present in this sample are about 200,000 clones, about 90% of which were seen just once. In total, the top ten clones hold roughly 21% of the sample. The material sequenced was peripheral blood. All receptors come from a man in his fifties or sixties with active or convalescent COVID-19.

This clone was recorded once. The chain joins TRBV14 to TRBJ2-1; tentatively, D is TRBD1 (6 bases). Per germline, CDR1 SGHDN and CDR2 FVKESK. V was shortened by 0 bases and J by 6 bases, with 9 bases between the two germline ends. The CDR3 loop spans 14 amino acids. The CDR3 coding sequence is TGTGCCAGCAGCCAAGATGGGACAAGCAATGAGCAGTTCTTC. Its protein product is CASSQDGTSNEQFF.

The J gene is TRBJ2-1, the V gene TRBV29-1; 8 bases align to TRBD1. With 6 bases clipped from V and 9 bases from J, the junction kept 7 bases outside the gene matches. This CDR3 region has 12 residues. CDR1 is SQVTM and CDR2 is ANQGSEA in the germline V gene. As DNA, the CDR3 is TGCAGCGTCGGGCAGGGGGCGGGTGAGCAGTTCTTC. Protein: CSVGQGAGEQFF.

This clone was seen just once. The CDR3 spells CASSFNPNSPLHF. CDR3 in DNA: TGCGCCAGCAGTTTCAATCCTAATTCACCCCTCCACTTT. The chain is built from TRBV5-1 and TRBJ1-6; D remains unclear. V dropped 5 bases and J dropped 6 bases, with 9 bases sitting between them. This CDR3 spans 13 amino acids. Germline CDR1 reads SGHRS; CDR2 reads YFSETQ. Drawing the rest from reference TRBV5-1 and TRBJ1-6, the complete variable domain is KAGVTQTPRYLIKTRGQQVTLSCSPISGHRSVSWYQQTPGQGLQFLFEYFSETQRNKGNFPGRFSGRQFSNSRSEMNVSTLELGDSALYLCASSFNPNSPLHFGNGTRLTVT.

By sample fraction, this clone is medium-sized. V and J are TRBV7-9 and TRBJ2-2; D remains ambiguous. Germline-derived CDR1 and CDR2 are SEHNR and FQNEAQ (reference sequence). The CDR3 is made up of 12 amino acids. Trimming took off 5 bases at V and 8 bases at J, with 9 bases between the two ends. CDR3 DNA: TGTGCCAGCAGCCTGGGCCAGGGGGAGCTGTTTTTT. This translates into CASSLGQGELFF.

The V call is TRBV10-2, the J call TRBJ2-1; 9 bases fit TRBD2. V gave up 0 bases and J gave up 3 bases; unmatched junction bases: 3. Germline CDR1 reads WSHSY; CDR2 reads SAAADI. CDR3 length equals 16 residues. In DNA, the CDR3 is TGCGCCAGCAGTGAGTCGACACTAGCGGGCTACAATGAGCAGTTCTTC. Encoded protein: CASSESTLAGYNEQFF.

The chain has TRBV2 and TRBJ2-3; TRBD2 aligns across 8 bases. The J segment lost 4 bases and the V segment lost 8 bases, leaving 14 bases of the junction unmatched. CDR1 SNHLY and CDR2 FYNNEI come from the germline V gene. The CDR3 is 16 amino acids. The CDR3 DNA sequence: TGTGCCAGCGGGAGAGAGGGACTAGAGTTCTCAGATACGCAGTATTTT. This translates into CASGREGLEFSDTQYF.

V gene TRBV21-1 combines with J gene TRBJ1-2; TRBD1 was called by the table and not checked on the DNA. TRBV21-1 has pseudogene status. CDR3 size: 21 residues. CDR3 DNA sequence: TGTGCCAGCAGCAAAGAAGCTCGTTTTCAGGATAACAGGGGGCGGGTCTATGGCTACACCTTC. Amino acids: CASSKEARFQDNRGRVYGYTF.

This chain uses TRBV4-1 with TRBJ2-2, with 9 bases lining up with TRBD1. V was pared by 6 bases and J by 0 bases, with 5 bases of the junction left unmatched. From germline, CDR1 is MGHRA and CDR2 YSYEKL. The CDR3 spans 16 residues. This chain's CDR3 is CASRQGARSNTGELFF. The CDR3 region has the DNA TGCGCCAGCAGACAGGGGGCCAGATCGAACACCGGGGAGCTGTTTTTT.

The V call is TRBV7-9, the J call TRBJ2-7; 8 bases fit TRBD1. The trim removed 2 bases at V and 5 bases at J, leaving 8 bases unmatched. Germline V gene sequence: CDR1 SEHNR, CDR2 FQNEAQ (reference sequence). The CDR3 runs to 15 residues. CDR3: CASSLMGQVEDEQYF. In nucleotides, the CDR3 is TGTGCCAGCAGCTTAATGGGACAGGTCGAGGACGAGCAGTACTTC. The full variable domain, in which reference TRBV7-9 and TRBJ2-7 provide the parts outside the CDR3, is DTGVSQNPRHKITKRGQNVTFRCDPISEHNRLYWYRQTLGQGPEFLTYFQNEAQLEKSRLLSDRFSAERPKGSFSTLEIQRTEQGDSAMYLCASSLMGQVEDEQYFGPGTRLTVT.

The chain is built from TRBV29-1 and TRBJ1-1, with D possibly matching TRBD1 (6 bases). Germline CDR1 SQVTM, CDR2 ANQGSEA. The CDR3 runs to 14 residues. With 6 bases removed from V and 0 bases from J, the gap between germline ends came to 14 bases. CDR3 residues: CSVDPGQVNTEAFF. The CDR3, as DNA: TGCAGCGTAGACCCGGGACAAGTGAACACTGAAGCTTTCTTT.

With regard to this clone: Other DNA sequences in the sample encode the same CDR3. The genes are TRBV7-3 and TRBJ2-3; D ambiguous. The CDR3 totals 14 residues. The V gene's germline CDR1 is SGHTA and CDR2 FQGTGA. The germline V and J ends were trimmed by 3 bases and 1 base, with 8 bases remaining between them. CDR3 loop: CASSFGGGTDTQYF. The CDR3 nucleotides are TGTGCCAGCAGCTTTGGCGGAGGCACAGATACGCAGTATTTT.

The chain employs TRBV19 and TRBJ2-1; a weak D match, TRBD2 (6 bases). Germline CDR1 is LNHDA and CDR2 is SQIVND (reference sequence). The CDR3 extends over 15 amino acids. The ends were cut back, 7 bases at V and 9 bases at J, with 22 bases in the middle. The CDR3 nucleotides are TGTGCCAGTACCTCCTTTGGGGGGTCTAATGTTGAGCAGTTCTTC. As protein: CASTSFGGSNVEQFF.

CDR3 loop: CASSFSGGADEQYF. CDR3 nucleotides: TGTGCCAGCAGTTTTAGCGGGGGGGCCGACGAGCAGTACTTC. V gene TRBV27 combines with J gene TRBJ2-7, with TRBD2 identical over 11 bases. Germline trimming cut 3 bases from V and 5 bases from J; bases unmatched to any gene: 3. Germline V gene sequence: CDR1 MNHEY, CDR2 SMNVEV (reference sequence). The CDR3 spans 14 residues.

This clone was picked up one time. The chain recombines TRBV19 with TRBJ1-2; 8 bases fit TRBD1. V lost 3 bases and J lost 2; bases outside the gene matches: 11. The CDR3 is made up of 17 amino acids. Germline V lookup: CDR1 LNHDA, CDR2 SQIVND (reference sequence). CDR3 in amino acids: CASSMFQGASGNYGYTF. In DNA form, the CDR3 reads TGTGCCAGTAGTATGTTTCAGGGGGCGAGTGGGAACTATGGCTACACCTTC. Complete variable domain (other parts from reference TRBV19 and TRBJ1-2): DGGITQSPKYLFRKEGQNVTLSCEQNLNHDAMYWYRQDPGQGLRLIYYSQIVNDFQKGDIAEGYSVSREKKESFPLTVTSAQKNPTAFYLCASSMFQGASGNYGYTFGSGTRLTVV.

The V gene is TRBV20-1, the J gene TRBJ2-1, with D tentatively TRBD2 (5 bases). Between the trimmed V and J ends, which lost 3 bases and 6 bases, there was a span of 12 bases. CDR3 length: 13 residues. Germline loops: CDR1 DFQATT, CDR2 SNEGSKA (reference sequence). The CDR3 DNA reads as TGCAGTGCTAGTTCACTAGGAGGCAATGAGCAGTTCTTC. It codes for CSASSLGGNEQFF.

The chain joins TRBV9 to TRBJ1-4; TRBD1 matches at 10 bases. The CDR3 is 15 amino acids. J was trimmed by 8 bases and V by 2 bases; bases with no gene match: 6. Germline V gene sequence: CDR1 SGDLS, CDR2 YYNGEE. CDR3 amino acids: CASSVSGTGEEKLFF. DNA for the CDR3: TGTGCCAGCAGCGTTTCCGGGACAGGGGAGGAAAAACTGTTTTTT.

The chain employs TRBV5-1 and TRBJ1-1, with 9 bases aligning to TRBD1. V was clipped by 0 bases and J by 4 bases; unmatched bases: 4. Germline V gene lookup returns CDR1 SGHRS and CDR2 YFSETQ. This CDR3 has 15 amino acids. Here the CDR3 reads CASSLEGTGSTEAFF. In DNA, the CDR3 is TGCGCCAGCAGCTTGGAGGGGACAGGGAGCACTGAAGCTTTCTTT.

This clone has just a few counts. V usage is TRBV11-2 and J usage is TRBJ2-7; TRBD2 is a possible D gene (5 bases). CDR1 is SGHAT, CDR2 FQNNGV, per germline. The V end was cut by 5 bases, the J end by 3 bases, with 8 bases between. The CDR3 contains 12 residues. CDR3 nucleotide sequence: TGTGCCAGCAGCGCCCGGGACTACGAGCAGTACTTC. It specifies CASSARDYEQYF.

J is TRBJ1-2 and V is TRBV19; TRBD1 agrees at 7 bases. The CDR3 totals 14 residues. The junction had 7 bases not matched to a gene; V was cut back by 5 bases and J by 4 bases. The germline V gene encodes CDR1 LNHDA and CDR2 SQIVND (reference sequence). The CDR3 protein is CASSRQGHSYGYTF. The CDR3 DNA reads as TGTGCCAGTAGTCGACAGGGACATTCCTATGGCTACACCTTC. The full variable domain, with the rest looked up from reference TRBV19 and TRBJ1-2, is DGGITQSPKYLFRKEGQNVTLSCEQNLNHDAMYWYRQDPGQGLRLIYYSQIVNDFQKGDIAEGYSVSREKKESFPLTVTSAQKNPTAFYLCASSRQGHSYGYTFGSGTRLTVV.

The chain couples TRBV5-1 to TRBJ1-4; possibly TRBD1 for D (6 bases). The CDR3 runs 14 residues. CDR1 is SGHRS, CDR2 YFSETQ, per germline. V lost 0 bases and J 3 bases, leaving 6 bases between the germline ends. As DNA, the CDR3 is TGCGCCAGCAGCTTGGACAGGGCTAATGAAAAACTGTTTTTT. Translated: CASSLDRANEKLFF.

CDR3 coding DNA: TGTGCCAGTAGTATAGCGACAGGAACCTCCTACGAGCAGTACTTC. Translated, it gives CASSIATGTSYEQYF. This sequence joins TRBV19 and TRBJ2-7, with D possibly matching TRBD1 (6 bases). The germline V gene encodes CDR1 LNHDA and CDR2 SQIVND (reference sequence). Trimming removed 1 base at V and 0 bases at J, with 10 bases between. CDR3 length: 15 residues. The full variable domain, with the rest looked up from reference TRBV19 and TRBJ2-7, is DGGITQSPKYLFRKEGQNVTLSCEQNLNHDAMYWYRQDPGQGLRLIYYSQIVNDFQKGDIAEGYSVSREKKESFPLTVTSAQKNPTAFYLCASSIATGTSYEQYFGPGTRLTVT.

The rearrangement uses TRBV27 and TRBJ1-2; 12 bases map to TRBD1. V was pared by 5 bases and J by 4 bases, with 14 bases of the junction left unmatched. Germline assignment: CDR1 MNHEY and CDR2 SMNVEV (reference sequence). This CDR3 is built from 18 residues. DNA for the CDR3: TGTGCCAGCAGTACTACCCCCGGGACAGGGGGCGCTACCTATGGCTACACCTTC. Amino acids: CASSTTPGTGGATYGYTF.

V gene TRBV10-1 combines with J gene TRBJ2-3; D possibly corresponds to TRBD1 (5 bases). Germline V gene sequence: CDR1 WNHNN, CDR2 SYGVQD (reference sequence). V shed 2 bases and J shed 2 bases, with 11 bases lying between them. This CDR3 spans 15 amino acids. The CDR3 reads CASSEGRADTDTQYF. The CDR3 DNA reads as TGCGCCAGCAGTGAGGGCAGGGCAGACACAGATACGCAGTATTTT.

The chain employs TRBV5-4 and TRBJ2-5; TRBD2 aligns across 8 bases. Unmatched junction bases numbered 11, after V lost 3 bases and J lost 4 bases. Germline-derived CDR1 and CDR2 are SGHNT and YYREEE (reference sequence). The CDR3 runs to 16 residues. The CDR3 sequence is CASSWGTGGGSETQYF. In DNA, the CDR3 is TGTGCCAGCAGCTGGGGGACTGGCGGGGGGTCAGAGACCCAGTACTTC.

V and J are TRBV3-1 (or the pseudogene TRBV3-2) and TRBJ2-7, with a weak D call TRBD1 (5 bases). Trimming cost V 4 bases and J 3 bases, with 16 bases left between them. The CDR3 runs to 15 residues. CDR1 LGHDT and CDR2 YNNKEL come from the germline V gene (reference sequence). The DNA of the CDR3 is TGTGCCAGCAGCCCGCGAATCGACAGCCACTACGAGCAGTACTTC. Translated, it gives CASSPRIDSHYEQYF.